This TCR beta chain was profiled in a study of T cells expressing NK-cell markers. Overall study context: Sorted CD3+CD56-NKG2C+, CD3+CD56+NKG2C+ and CD3+CD56+NKG2C- T cells supplied the TCR beta repertoires. Just one sequenced donor of eight was HCMV-seronegative, while seven were seropositive. General observations from the study: As a fraction of CD8+ T cells, dominant NKG2C+ clonotypes reached roughly 1.0-7.5% in about six donors. Dominance of the CD3+CD56-NKG2C+ fraction by these clonotypes also held in a handful of donors.

This CDR3 region has 16 residues. In germline, CDR1 is SGHTA, CDR2 FQGNSA. As concerns this clonotype: What it binds is unknown.

TCRdb reprocessed the 5' RACE reads; each CDR3 protein has one entry and no DNA is given. This sample's table has about 150,000 distinct CDR3 sequences. The chain carries TRBV7-2 and TRBJ2-2; TCRdb indicates TRBD2, and absent DNA this call remains unverified. The clonotype comes from a woman aged 50 to 60 in good health. The sample taken for sequencing was blood T cells: a sorted CD56 or NKG2C T cell subset, CD4+ or CD8+ T cells, or bulk PBMC T cells (not recorded which). The CDR3 protein is CASSGYGTTGTGELFF.